Listed below are T cell receptor beta chains from one sample, sequenced in a study of blood T cells in healthy people across ages. TCRdb called the 5' RACE reads again in MiXCR, with one record for every CDR3 protein. The repertoire holds roughly 1.5 million distinct CDR3 sequences, with under 55% as singletons. The sequencing sample was made of blood. Every receptor here comes from a woman between 18 and 29 years old in good health. The CDR3 runs from the conserved cysteine through the conserved F or W. D genes are given only for firm matches. Size is stated for part of the rows, as once, few or many counts, or as a class when the clone is expanded.

V	size	D	J	DNA	CDR3
TRBV6-6	few	NA	TRBJ1-5	TGTGCCAGCAGTTACTCGTCCGGGGGCGAGCATTTT	CASSYSSGGEHF
TRBV7-9	NA	NA	TRBJ2-3	TGTGCCAGCAGCTCGAGAGAAGATTGGCATACGCAGTATTTT	CASSSREDWHTQYF
TRBV20-1	few	TRBD2	TRBJ2-1	TGCAGTGCTAGAGATCCCAGCGGGAGGGTTTCCTACAATGAGCAGTTCTTC	CSARDPSGRVSYNEQFF
TRBV25-1	NA	TRBD1	TRBJ2-7	TGTGCCAGCAGGAAGGGACAGGGCTACTACGAGCAGTACTTC	CASRKGQGYYEQYF
TRBV6-2/TRBV6-3	NA	NA	TRBJ2-5	TGTGCCAGCAGTTACTCGAGCTGGGGAGAGGTATTAGAGACCCAGTACTTC	CASSYSSWGEVLETQYF
TRBV7-3	NA	TRBD2	TRBJ2-7	TGTGCCAGCAGCTTAACTAGCGGGAGAGAGCAGTACTTC	CASSLTSGREQYF
TRBV2	NA	NA	TRBJ1-1	TGTGCCAGCAGTGGTCGGGGCTACACTGAAGCTTTCTTT	CASSGRGYTEAFF
TRBV6-5	NA	NA	TRBJ1-1	TGTGCCAGCAGTTACGCGACCGGTTACACTGAAGCTTTCTTT	CASSYATGYTEAFF
TRBV12-5	NA	NA	TRBJ2-7	TGTGCTAGTGAGGGCGACTACTCCTACGAGCAGTACTTC	CASEGDYSYEQYF
TRBV10-1	NA	NA	TRBJ2-6	TGCGCCAGCAGTGAGACCGCCCCGGGGGACGCTGGGGCCAACGTCCTGACTTTC	CASSETAPGDAGANVLTF
TRBV6-2/TRBV6-3	few	NA	TRBJ1-1	TGTGCCAGCAGTTACCGCCCATTTATGAACACTGAAGCTTTCTTT	CASSYRPFMNTEAFF
TRBV6-2/TRBV6-3	NA	NA	TRBJ2-1	TGTGCCAGCAGTTACCTCCAGGCGAACATTCAGTTCTTC	CASSYLQANIQFF
TRBV7-9	NA	NA	TRBJ1-1	TGTGCCAGCAGCTTATCCGTAACTGAAGCTTTCTTT	CASSLSVTEAFF
TRBV2	NA	TRBD2	TRBJ2-1	TGTGCCAGCGACAGCGGGGTGTGGTATGAGCAGTTCTTC	CASDSGVWYEQFF
TRBV27	many	NA	TRBJ2-7	TGTGCCAGCAGTTTACTGGGGGCTTACGAGCAGTACTTC	CASSLLGAYEQYF
TRBV20-1	NA	NA	TRBJ2-5	TGCAGTTCCAAAAAGGCCTTCCAAGAGACCCAGTACTTC	CSSKKAFQETQYF
TRBV30	NA	TRBD1	TRBJ1-3	TGTGCCTGGGCCGGGACAGTAAACACCATATATTTT	CAWAGTVNTIYF
TRBV20-1	NA	TRBD1	TRBJ1-4	TGCAGTGCTAGGGAGGGACAGAATAATGAAAAACTGTTTTTT	CSAREGQNNEKLFF
TRBV6-5	few	NA	TRBJ2-5	TGTGCCAGCAGTTACTCAACCAGCCAAGAGACCCAGTACTTC	CASSYSTSQETQYF
TRBV25-1	NA	TRBD1	TRBJ1-5	TGTGCCAGCAGTGAGGGGACAGATTTTGATCAGCCCCAGCATTTT	CASSEGTDFDQPQHF
TRBV4-1	NA	TRBD1	TRBJ1-1	TGCGCCAGCAGAGACAGGGAATTTGGTGAAGCTTTCTTT	CASRDREFGEAFF
TRBV7-9	NA	NA	TRBJ2-1	TGTGCCAGCAGCTTAGGGGGAATTCTCTTCGGGAATGAGCAGTTCTTC	CASSLGGILFGNEQFF
TRBV28	few	TRBD2	TRBJ2-1	TGTGCCAGCAGTTTAGGAGCGGGAGTTTGGCATGAGCAGTTCTTC	CASSLGAGVWHEQFF
TRBV9	NA	NA	TRBJ2-7	TGTGCCAGCAGCTCCCAGACTAGTGCGTCTGAGCAGTACTTC	CASSSQTSASEQYF
TRBV7-9	NA	NA	TRBJ1-4	TGTGCCAGCAGCCCGCGGGCAGGGCTAGCGGCTAATGAAAAACTGTTTTTT	CASSPRAGLAANEKLFF
TRBV4-3	NA	NA	TRBJ1-2	TGCGCCAGCAGCCATGATGTAGCCAAAGGAGGCTACACCTTC	CASSHDVAKGGYTF
TRBV7-9	few	NA	TRBJ2-4	TGTGCCAGCAGCCCCACTGGTACGGGGGACAAAAACATTCAGTACTTC	CASSPTGTGDKNIQYF
TRBV4-3	NA	NA	TRBJ2-3	TGCGCCAGCAGCCAACGGGACCCAGCTTTGGATACGCAGTATTTT	CASSQRDPALDTQYF
TRBV29-1	NA	NA	TRBJ2-7	TGCAGCGCCTTAGTAAGCGGCTACGAGCAGTACTTC	CSALVSGYEQYF
TRBV12-3/TRBV12-4	few	NA	TRBJ1-1	TGTGCCAGCAACCCCGATGGAGGGCCCACTGAAGCTTTCTTT	CASNPDGGPTEAFF
TRBV29-1	few	NA	TRBJ1-3	TGCAGCGTTGTAGACGTAGTCTCTGGAAACACCATATATTTT	CSVVDVVSGNTIYF
TRBV10-3	few	TRBD2	TRBJ2-5	TGTGCCATCAGTGCGGGGCTAGCGGGAGAGACCCAGTACTTC	CAISAGLAGETQYF
TRBV5-1	NA	NA	TRBJ1-1	TGCGCCAGCAGCTTGGTATTGAGGGTAAGGGTAGCCCCGAACACTGAAGCTTTCTTT	CASSLVLRVRVAPNTEAFF
TRBV11-2	NA	NA	TRBJ2-1	TGTGCCAGCAGCTTGGGAAAAACAGCCGCCCCCTCCTACAATGAGCAGTTCTTC	CASSLGKTAAPSYNEQFF
TRBV28	NA	NA	TRBJ2-2	TGTGCCAGCAGTTTTCCTCGGGCCTCGGAACGTGAGCTGTTTTTT	CASSFPRASERELFF
TRBV12-3/TRBV12-4	NA	NA	TRBJ2-7	TGTGCCAGCAGCTGGAGGTGGGGATACGAGCAGTACTTC	CASSWRWGYEQYF
TRBV29-1	few	NA	TRBJ2-3	TGCAGCGTTTCGTGGGGGACTACAGATACGCAGTATTTT	CSVSWGTTDTQYF
TRBV29-1	few	NA	TRBJ1-2	TGCAGCGTTGATGCCGACAGATCTAACTATGGCTACACCTTC	CSVDADRSNYGYTF
TRBV9	NA	TRBD2	TRBJ2-2	TGTGCCAGCAGCACCACTTTTAGCGGGACTCCCTGGAACACCGGGGAGCTGTTTTTT	CASSTTFSGTPWNTGELFF
TRBV12-3/TRBV12-4	few	NA	TRBJ1-2	TGTGCCAGCAGTCCTTCCCGGAGTGGCTACACCTTC	CASSPSRSGYTF
TRBV20-1	once	TRBD1	TRBJ2-1	TGCAGTGCTAGCGTGACAGGGGTCCAAGAGACCCAGTTCTTC	CSASVTGVQETQFF
TRBV2	NA	TRBD1	TRBJ1-5	TGTGCCAGCAGAGGGACAGAAAATCAGCCCCAGCATTTT	CASRGTENQPQHF
TRBV7-2	few	NA	TRBJ2-7	TGTGCCAGCAGCCGGTCGGGGCGTACCTACGAGCAGTACTTC	CASSRSGRTYEQYF
TRBV19	NA	TRBD2	TRBJ2-1	TGTGCCAGTAGTATGGCCACTAGCGGGAATGAGCAGTTCTTC	CASSMATSGNEQFF
TRBV4-1	NA	TRBD1	TRBJ1-2	TGCGCCAGCAGCAATACAGGGGGGAAAGACTATGGCTACACCTTC	CASSNTGGKDYGYTF
TRBV7-9	NA	NA	TRBJ2-6	TGTGCCAGCAGCTTCTGGATGACTGGGGCCAACGTCCTGACTTTC	CASSFWMTGANVLTF
TRBV6-5	NA	NA	TRBJ1-1	TGTGCCAGCAGTGCCGTGGGCGCGAACACTGAAGCTTTCTTT	CASSAVGANTEAFF
TRBV6-6	few	NA	TRBJ2-1	TGTGCCAGCAGCGCCAATGAGCAGTTCTTC	CASSANEQFF
TRBV5-1	NA	NA	TRBJ2-7	TGCGCCAGCAGTCCTTACGGGGGCTCCTACAATGAGCAGTACTTC	CASSPYGGSYNEQYF
TRBV12-5	few	NA	TRBJ2-1	TGTGCTAGTGGTTTGGTAGTGACTAGGTCCTACAATGAGCAGTTCTTC	CASGLVVTRSYNEQFF
TRBV7-8	NA	NA	TRBJ2-1	TGTGCCAGCAGCCGGGTCTACGGTCCGGATAATGAGCAGTTCTTC	CASSRVYGPDNEQFF
TRBV27	NA	NA	TRBJ2-1	TGTGCCAGCAGTTCGCCCCTCGGGGTGCTGTTCTTC	CASSSPLGVLFF
TRBV30	NA	NA	TRBJ2-7	TGTGCCTGGAGTGTCCACGGGACCTACGAGCAGTACTTC	CAWSVHGTYEQYF
TRBV6-2/TRBV6-3	NA	NA	TRBJ2-2	TGTGCCAGCAGTCCACGGGACTTTAACGCCGGGGAGCTGTTTTTT	CASSPRDFNAGELFF
TRBV4-1	NA	TRBD1	TRBJ2-1	TGCGCCAGCAGCCATCCCAGGGGGACAGAGCAGTTCTTC	CASSHPRGTEQFF
TRBV11-2	NA	TRBD1	TRBJ2-7	TGTGCCAGCGGGGACAGCGCTTCCTACGAGCAGTACTTC	CASGDSASYEQYF
TRBV6-2/TRBV6-3	few	NA	TRBJ2-6	TGTGCCAGCAGCCGGCAGTTCTCTGGGGCCAACGTCCTGACTTTC	CASSRQFSGANVLTF
TRBV6-2/TRBV6-3	NA	NA	TRBJ2-7	TGTGCCAGCAGTCAACGAAAGGCCCAGTACTTC	CASSQRKAQYF